One and the same sample provided the 7 T cell receptor beta chains below, sequenced in a study of cytomegalovirus exposure and HLA in healthy donors. A multiplex PCR was run with 60 Vbeta primers and 13 Jbeta primers. The repertoire was sequenced with immunoSEQ multiplex PCR; TCRdb's copy has only in-frame clones and lacks some. The table has roughly 120,000 clones, roughly four fifths seen once. The sequenced sample was PBMCs. These receptors were obtained from a man between 50 and 59 years old in good health and CMV-seronegative.

Points on this clone: At the DNA level, this CDR3 is encoded by other sequences in the same sample as well. The chain has TRBV2 and TRBJ1-5, with D possibly TRBD1 on 5 matching bases. This CDR3 region has 14 residues. From germline, CDR1 is SNHLY and CDR2 FYNNEI. The V gene lost 6 bases and the J gene lost 0 bases, with 9 bases spanning the gap. The CDR3 nucleotides are TGTGCCAGCAGCGCGCAGGGTAGCAATCAGCCCCAGCATTTT. This translates into CASSAQGSNQPQHF.

V usage is TRBV6-6 and J usage is TRBJ1-1; D unclear. This CDR3 has 13 residues. Trimming left V 7 bases short and J 2 bases short, with 11 bases between. The germline gives CDR1 MNHNY, CDR2 SVGAGI (reference sequence). The CDR3 here is CASIQVGNTEAFF. The CDR3 DNA follows: TGTGCCAGCATTCAGGTCGGAAACACTGAAGCTTTCTTT.

The chain couples TRBV28 to TRBJ1-2, with D perhaps TRBD1 (6 bases). The CDR3 contains 13 residues. Germline lookup yields CDR1 MDHEN and CDR2 SYDVKM. Trimming cost V 5 bases and J 8 bases, with 15 bases left between them. The DNA for the CDR3 is TGTGCCAGCAGTCCTACAGGGATTCAGGGCTACACCTTC. This encodes CASSPTGIQGYTF.

This clone appeared a few times. The chain uses TRBV4-2 and TRBJ1-2; TRBD1 matches 10 bases. With V trimmed by 4 bases and J by 6 bases, 8 bases remained unmatched. Germline loops: CDR1 LGHNA, CDR2 YNFKEQ. The CDR3 totals 15 residues. CDR3 DNA sequence: TGTGCCAGCAGCCCCCAGGACAGGGGGTTCGATGGCTACACCTTC. It is translated as CASSPQDRGFDGYTF.

The chain employs TRBV4-2 and TRBJ1-2, with 7 positions matching TRBD1. With V trimmed by 6 bases and J by 2 bases, 6 bases remained unmatched. Germline V gene sequence: CDR1 LGHNA, CDR2 YNFKEQ. The CDR3 spans 14 residues. CDR3 in amino acids: CASSPETGNYGYTF. Here the CDR3 DNA reads TGTGCCAGCAGTCCTGAGACAGGGAACTATGGCTACACCTTC.

The V call is TRBV9, the J call TRBJ2-5; weak D call: TRBD2 (5 bases). With 0 bases removed from V and 2 bases from J, the gap between germline ends came to 8 bases. The V gene's germline CDR1 is SGDLS and CDR2 YYNGEE. This CDR3 comprises 14 residues. CDR3 region: CASSVAWEQETQYF. The CDR3 bases are TGTGCCAGCAGCGTAGCTTGGGAGCAAGAGACCCAGTACTTC.

This clone occurred a few times. This CDR3 reads CASSLAQGDGYTF. The DNA of the CDR3 is TGTGCCAGCAGCTTGGCACAGGGCGATGGCTACACCTTC. V usage is TRBV5-6 and J usage is TRBJ1-2; TRBD1 might be the D (6 bases). Deletions cut 0 bases from V and 6 bases from J, with 9 bases between. The germline V gene encodes CDR1 SGHDT and CDR2 YYEEEE. CDR3 length: 13 residues. The full variable domain, its missing parts supplied by reference TRBV5-6 and TRBJ1-2, is DAGVTQSPTHLIKTRGQQVTLRCSPKSGHDTVSWYQQALGQGPQFIFQYYEEEERQRGNFPDRFSGHQFPNYSSELNVNALLLGDSALYLCASSLAQGDGYTFGSGTRLTVV.